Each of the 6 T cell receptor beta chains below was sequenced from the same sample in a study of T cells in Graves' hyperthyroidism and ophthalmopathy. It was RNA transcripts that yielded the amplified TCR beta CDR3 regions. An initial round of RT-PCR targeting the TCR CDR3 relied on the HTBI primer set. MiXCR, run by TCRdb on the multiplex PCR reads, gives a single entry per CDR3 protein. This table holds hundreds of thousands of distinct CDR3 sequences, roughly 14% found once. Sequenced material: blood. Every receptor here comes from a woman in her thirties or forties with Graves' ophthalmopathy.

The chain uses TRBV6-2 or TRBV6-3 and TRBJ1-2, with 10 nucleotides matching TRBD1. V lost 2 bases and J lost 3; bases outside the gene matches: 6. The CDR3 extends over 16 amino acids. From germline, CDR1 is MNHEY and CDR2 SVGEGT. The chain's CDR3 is CASSYATGGDDYGYTF. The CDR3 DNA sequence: TGTGCCAGCAGTTACGCGACAGGGGGCGACGACTATGGCTACACCTTC.

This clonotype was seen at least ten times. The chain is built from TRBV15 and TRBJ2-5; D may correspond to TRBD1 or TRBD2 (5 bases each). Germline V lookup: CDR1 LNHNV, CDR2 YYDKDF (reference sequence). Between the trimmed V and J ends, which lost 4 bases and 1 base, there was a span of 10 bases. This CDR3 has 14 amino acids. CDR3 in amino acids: CATSKGTPQETQYF. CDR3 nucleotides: TGTGCCACCAGCAAGGGGACCCCCCAAGAGACCCAGTACTTC.

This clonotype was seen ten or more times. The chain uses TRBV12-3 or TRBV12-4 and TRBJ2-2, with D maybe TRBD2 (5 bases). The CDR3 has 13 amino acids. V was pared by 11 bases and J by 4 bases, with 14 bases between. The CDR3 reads CASQRWGTGELFF. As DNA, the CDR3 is TGTGCCTCACAGCGGTGGGGCACCGGGGAGCTGTTTTTT.

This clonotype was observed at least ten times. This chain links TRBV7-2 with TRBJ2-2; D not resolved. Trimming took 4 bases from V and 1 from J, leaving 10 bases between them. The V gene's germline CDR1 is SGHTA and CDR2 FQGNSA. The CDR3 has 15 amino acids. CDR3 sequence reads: CASSSKAMNTGELFF. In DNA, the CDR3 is TGTGCCAGCAGCTCTAAGGCCATGAACACCGGGGAGCTGTTTTTT.

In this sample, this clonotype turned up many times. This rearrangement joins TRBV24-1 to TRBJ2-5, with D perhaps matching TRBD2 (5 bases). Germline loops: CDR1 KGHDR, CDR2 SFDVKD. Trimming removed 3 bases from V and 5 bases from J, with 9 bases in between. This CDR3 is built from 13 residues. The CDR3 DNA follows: TGTGCCACCAGTGATGGCCCGGGGGAGACCCAGTACTTC. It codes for CATSDGPGETQYF.

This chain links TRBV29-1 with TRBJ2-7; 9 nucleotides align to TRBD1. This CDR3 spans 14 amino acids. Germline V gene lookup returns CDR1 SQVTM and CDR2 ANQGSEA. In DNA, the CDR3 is TGCGGCGCTGGGGGGGGGACAGGGTGGAACGAGCAGTACTTC. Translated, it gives CGAGGGTGWNEQYF.